One and the same sample provided the 12 T cell receptor beta chains below, sequenced in a study of cytomegalovirus exposure and HLA in healthy donors. The study ran its PCR with 60 Vbeta and 13 Jbeta primers. Some clones are missing from TCRdb's copy, which holds only in-frame ones; the method was immunoSEQ multiplex PCR. The table has 90,000 to 130,000 clones, around 75% seen once. Sequencing was done on a sample of PBMCs. The receptors derive from a woman in her twenties or thirties in good health and CMV-seronegative.

The chain employs TRBV11-2 and TRBJ1-1, with D maybe TRBD1 (6 bases). V gave up 3 bases and J gave up 4 bases, with 15 bases separating them. CDR3 length: 15 amino acids. Germline V gives CDR1 SGHAT, CDR2 FQNNGV. DNA for the CDR3: TGTGCCAGCAGCTTCGAACGGACAGTGGGCACTGAAGCTTTCTTT. Translated, it gives CASSFERTVGTEAFF.

This clone was seen a single time. This sequence joins TRBV5-1 and TRBJ1-1; 8 nucleotides match TRBD1. The germline V gene encodes CDR1 SGHRS and CDR2 YFSETQ. The CDR3 totals 16 residues. Trimming took 0 bases from V and 1 from J; bases not matched to a gene: 5. CDR3 amino acids: CASSLAFRGPNTEAFF. DNA of the CDR3: TGCGCCAGCAGCTTGGCTTTCAGGGGGCCGAACACTGAAGCTTTCTTT. The full variable domain, rest sourced from reference TRBV5-1 and TRBJ1-1, is KAGVTQTPRYLIKTRGQQVTLSCSPISGHRSVSWYQQTPGQGLQFLFEYFSETQRNKGNFPGRFSGRQFSNSRSEMNVSTLELGDSALYLCASSLAFRGPNTEAFFGQGTRLTVV.

The V gene is TRBV14, the J gene TRBJ1-2; D unclear. V was shortened by 1 base and J by 2 bases, with 11 bases between the two germline ends. CDR3 length equals 15 residues. The germline gives CDR1 SGHDN, CDR2 FVKESK. CDR3 protein: CASSQAWSQNYGYTF. In DNA form, the CDR3 reads TGTGCCAGCAGCCAAGCATGGAGCCAGAACTATGGCTACACCTTC.

This chain uses TRBV5-1 with TRBJ2-2; D is possibly TRBD2 (6 bases). The CDR3 sequence is 16 residues long. Trimming stripped 0 bases from V and 7 bases from J, with 16 bases between. Germline V gene sequence: CDR1 SGHRS, CDR2 YFSETQ. The CDR3: CASSLGDLGLNGELFF. Written as DNA, the CDR3 is TGCGCCAGCAGCTTGGGGGACTTGGGGTTAAACGGGGAGCTGTTTTTT.

The chain combines TRBV7-2 with TRBJ2-7; possibly TRBD1 for D (6 bases). Trimming left V 2 bases short and J 0 bases short, with 14 bases between. Germline CDR1 is SGHTA and CDR2 is FQGNSA. The CDR3 spans 16 residues. The CDR3 loop reads CASSLQPRQDSYEQYF. The CDR3 DNA sequence: TGTGCCAGCAGCTTACAGCCTAGACAGGACTCCTACGAGCAGTACTTC. Using reference TRBV7-2 and TRBJ2-7 for the parts outside the CDR3, the full variable domain is GAGVSQSPSNKVTEKGKDVELRCDPISGHTALYWYRQSLGQGLEFLIYFQGNSAPDKSGLPSDRFSAERTGGSVSTLTIQRTQQEDSAVYLCASSLQPRQDSYEQYFGPGTRLTVT.

CDR3 bases: TGTGCCAGCAGCCAAGGAACGGGCTATGGCTACACCTTC. Translating it yields CASSQGTGYGYTF. This chain connects TRBV14 to TRBJ1-2; D uncertain. This CDR3 is 13 amino acids long. The ends were cut back, 1 base at V and 4 bases at J, with 7 bases in the middle. Germline assignment: CDR1 SGHDN and CDR2 FVKESK.

J is TRBJ2-3 and V is TRBV5-4; D unclear. In germline, CDR1 is SGHNT, CDR2 YYREEE (reference sequence). Trimming cost V 0 bases and J 6 bases, with 5 bases left between them. There are 12 residues in the CDR3. CDR3 in amino acids: CASSLDGDTQYF. The CDR3 DNA reads TGTGCCAGCAGCTTGGACGGGGATACGCAGTATTTT.

The chain is built from TRBV30 and TRBJ1-5; D is unresolved. This CDR3 region has 13 residues. Germline lookup yields CDR1 GTSNPN and CDR2 SVGIG (reference sequence). V lost 0 bases and J lost 7, with 10 bases in between. CDR3 DNA sequence: TGTGCCTGGAGTGTACACCCAACCCAGCCCCAGCATTTT. This encodes CAWSVHPTQPQHF. Based on the CDR3 plus reference TRBV30 and TRBJ1-5, the full variable domain is SQTIHQWPATLVQPVGSPLSLECTVEGTSNPNLYWYRQAAGRGLQLLFYSVGIGQISSEVPQNLSASRPQDRQFILSSKKLLLSDSGFYLCAWSVHPTQPQHFGDGTRLSIL.

This rearrangement joins TRBV7-9 to TRBJ1-3; 9 bases line up with TRBD1. The CDR3 covers 15 residues. CDR1 and CDR2 (germline): SEHNR, FQNEAQ (reference sequence). V was pared by 7 bases and J by 4 bases, with 8 bases of the junction left unmatched. The CDR3 region is CASTLGQGNGNTIYF. The CDR3 DNA is TGTGCCAGCACCTTGGGACAGGGCAACGGAAACACCATATATTTT.

This chain connects TRBV7-9 to TRBJ1-2, with 7 nucleotides matching TRBD1. Per germline, CDR1 SEHNR and CDR2 FQNEAQ (reference sequence). J gave up 6 bases and V 4 bases, and 8 bases lay outside the gene matches. The CDR3 is 14 amino acids. Here the CDR3 reads CASSSDRSGHGYTF. The DNA for the CDR3 is TGTGCCAGCAGCTCGGACAGGTCGGGGCATGGCTACACCTTC.

This chain links TRBV11-3 with TRBJ1-1; D ambiguous. V gave up 5 bases and J gave up 5 bases, with 12 bases separating them. The CDR3 sequence is 13 residues long. Germline CDR1 reads SGHNT; CDR2 reads YENEEA. CDR3 DNA: TGTGCCAGCAGCCGACGAGAGGAGACTGAAGCTTTCTTT. It yields the protein CASSRREETEAFF.

The CDR3 reads CASSLGQTNEKLFF. For the CDR3, the DNA is TGTGCCAGCAGTTTGGGACAGACTAATGAAAAACTGTTTTTT. V is TRBV6-5 and J is TRBJ1-4, with TRBD1 identical over 7 bases. The junction had 1 base not matched to a gene; V was cut back by 4 bases and J by 2 bases. Germline CDR1 reads MNHEY; CDR2 reads SVGAGI. CDR3 length equals 14 residues.